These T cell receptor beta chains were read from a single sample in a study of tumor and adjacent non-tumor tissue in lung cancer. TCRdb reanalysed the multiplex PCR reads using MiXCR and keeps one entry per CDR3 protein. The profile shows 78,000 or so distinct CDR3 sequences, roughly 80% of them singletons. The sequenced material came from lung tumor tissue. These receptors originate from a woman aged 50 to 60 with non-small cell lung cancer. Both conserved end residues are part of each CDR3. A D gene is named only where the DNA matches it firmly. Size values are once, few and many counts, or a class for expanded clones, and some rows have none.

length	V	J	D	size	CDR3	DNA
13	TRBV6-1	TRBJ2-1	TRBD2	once	CASRTSGYNDQFF	TGTGCCAGCAGGACTAGCGGATACAATGATCAGTTTTTC
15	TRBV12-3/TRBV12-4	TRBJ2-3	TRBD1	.	CANSSIQGFTDTQYF	TGCGCCAACAGCTCAATACAGGGGTTCACAGATACGCAGTATTTT
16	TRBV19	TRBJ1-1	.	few	CASSMSSVAGGTEAFF	TGTGCCAGTAGTATGAGTTCTGTGGCGGGGGGCACTGAAGCTTTCTTT
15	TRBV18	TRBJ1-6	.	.	CASSPPSYLKSPLRF	TGTGCCAGCTCACCACCGAGCTACCTTAAGTCACCCCTCCGTTTT
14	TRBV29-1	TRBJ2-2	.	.	CRVRRGGDTGELFF	TGCAGGGTCCGACGGGGTGGTGACACCGGGGAGCTGTTTTTT
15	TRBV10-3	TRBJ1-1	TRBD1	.	CAISTPGQGNIEASF	TGTGCCATCAGCACTCCGGGACAGGGGAACATTGAAGCTTCCTTT
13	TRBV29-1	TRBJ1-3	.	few	CIVWTDSGNIIYF	TGCATCGTCTGGACGGACTCTGGAAACATCATATATTTT
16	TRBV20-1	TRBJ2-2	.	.	CSATPIGILGVRELFF	TGCAGTGCCACCCCGATTGGGATTCTTGGCGTCAGGGAGCTATTTTTT
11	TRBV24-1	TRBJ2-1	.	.	CATTGTWRWIF	TGTGCCACCACTGGGACATGGCGCTGGATCTTC
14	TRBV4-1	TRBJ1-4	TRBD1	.	CASGRQGHNEKLFF	TGCGCCAGCGGCCGACAGGGGCATAATGAAAAACTGTTTTTT
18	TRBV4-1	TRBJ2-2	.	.	CISSQDNRGTSNTWELFF	TGCATCAGCAGCCAAGATAATAGGGGGACTTCGAACACCTGGGAGCTGTTTTTT
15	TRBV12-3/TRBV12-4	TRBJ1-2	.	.	CASIASGTLLGDYTF	TGTGCTAGCATAGCATCCGGGACACTCTTGGGAGACTACACCTTC
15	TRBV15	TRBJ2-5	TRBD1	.	CATSSLTGDSETQYF	TGTGCCACCAGCAGCCTGACAGGGGATTCAGAGACCCAGTACTTC
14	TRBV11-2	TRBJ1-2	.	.	CASSLDRGSLSYTF	TGTGCTAGCAGCTTAGATCGGGGCAGCCTAAGCTACACCTTC
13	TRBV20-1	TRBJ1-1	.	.	CSTLGTFKPEDFF	TGCAGTACCCTAGGAACTTTTAAACCTGAAGATTTCTTT
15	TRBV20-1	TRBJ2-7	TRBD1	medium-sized	CSARDRAGGWYEQYF	TGCAGTGCTAGAGATCGGGCAGGGGGCTGGTACGAGCAGTACTTC
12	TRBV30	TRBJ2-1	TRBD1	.	CACSVQGVEHFF	TGTGCCTGCAGTGTACAGGGGGTTGAGCACTTCTTC